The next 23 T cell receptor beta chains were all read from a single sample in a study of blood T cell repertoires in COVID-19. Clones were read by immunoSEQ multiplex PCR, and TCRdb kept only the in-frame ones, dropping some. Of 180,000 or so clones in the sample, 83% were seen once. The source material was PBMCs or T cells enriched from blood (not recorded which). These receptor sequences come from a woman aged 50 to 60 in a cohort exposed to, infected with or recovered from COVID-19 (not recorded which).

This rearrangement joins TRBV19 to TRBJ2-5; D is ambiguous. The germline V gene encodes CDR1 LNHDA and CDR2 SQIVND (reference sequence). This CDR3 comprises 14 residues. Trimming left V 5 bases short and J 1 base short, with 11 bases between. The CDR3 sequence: CASSFRSVQETQYF. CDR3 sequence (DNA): TGTGCCAGTAGTTTTCGGTCGGTCCAAGAGACCCAGTACTTC.

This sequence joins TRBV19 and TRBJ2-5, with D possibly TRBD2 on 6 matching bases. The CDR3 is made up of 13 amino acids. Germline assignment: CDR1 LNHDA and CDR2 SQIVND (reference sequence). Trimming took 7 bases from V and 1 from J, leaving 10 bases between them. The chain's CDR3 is CASTGTFQETQYF. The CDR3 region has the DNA TGTGCCAGTACCGGGACTTTCCAAGAGACCCAGTACTTC.

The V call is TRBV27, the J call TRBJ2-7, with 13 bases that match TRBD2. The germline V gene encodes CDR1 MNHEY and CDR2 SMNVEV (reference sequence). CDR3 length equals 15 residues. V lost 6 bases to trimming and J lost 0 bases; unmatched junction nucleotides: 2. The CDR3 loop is CASRLAGGSSYEQYF. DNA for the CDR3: TGTGCCAGCAGACTAGCGGGAGGGAGCTCCTACGAGCAGTACTTC.

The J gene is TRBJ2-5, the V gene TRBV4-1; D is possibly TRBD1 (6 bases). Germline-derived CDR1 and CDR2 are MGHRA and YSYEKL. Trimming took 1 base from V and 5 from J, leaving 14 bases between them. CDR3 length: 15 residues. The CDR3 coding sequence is TGCGCCAGCAGCCAAGCTCGGACAGACGGGGAGACCCAGTACTTC. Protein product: CASSQARTDGETQYF.

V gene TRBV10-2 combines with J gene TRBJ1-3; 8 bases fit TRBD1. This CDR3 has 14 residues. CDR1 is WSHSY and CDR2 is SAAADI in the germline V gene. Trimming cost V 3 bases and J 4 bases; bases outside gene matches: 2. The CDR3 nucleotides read TGCGCCAGCAGTGAATCAGGGGGCGGAAACACCATATATTTT. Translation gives CASSESGGGNTIYF.

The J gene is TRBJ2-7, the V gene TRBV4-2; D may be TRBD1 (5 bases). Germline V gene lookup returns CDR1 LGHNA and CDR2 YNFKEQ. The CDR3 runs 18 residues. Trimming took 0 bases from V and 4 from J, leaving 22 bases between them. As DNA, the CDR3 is TGTGCCAGCAGCCAAGATCTTGGCACAGGAGATCAGACTTACGAGCAGTACTTC. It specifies CASSQDLGTGDQTYEQYF.

CDR3 bases: TGTGCCAGCAGTTTGCCACTCCTGACTAGCGGGAGGGCCGAGGGTGTGGTTTTCTCCTACGAGCAGTACTTC. It translates to CASSLPLLTSGRAEGVVFSYEQYF. V usage is TRBV28 and J usage is TRBJ2-7; 14 bases line up with TRBD2. V lost 3 bases to trimming and J lost 0 bases; unmatched junction nucleotides: 25. CDR3 size: 24 residues. Germline V gives CDR1 MDHEN, CDR2 SYDVKM.

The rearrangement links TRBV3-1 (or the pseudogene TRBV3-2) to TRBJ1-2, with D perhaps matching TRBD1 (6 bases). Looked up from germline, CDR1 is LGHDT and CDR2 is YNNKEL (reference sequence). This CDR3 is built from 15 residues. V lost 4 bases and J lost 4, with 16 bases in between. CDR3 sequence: CASSLGGAKGYGYTF. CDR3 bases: TGTGCCAGCAGCCTGGGGGGGGCGAAAGGCTATGGCTACACCTTC.

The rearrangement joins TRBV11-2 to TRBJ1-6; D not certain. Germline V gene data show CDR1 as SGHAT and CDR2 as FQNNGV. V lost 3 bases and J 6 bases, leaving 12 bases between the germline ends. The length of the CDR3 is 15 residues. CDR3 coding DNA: TGTGCCAGCAGCTTTTCCGGGGTTTCTAATTCACCCCTCCACTTT. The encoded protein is CASSFSGVSNSPLHF.

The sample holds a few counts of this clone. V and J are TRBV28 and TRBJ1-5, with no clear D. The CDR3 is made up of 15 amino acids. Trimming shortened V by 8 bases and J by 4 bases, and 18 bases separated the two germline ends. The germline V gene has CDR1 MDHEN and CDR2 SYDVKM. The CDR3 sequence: CASLQGVSRNQPQHF. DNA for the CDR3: TGTGCCAGCCTACAAGGAGTGTCAAGGAATCAGCCCCAGCATTTT.

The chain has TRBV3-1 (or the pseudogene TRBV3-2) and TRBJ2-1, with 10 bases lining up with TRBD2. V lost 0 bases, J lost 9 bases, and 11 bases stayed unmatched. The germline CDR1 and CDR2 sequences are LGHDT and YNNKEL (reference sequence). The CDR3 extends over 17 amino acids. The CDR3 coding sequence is TGTGCCAGCAGCCAAGATGTCCTAGCGGGAGAAGGGGTTGAGCAGTTCTTC. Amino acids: CASSQDVLAGEGVEQFF.

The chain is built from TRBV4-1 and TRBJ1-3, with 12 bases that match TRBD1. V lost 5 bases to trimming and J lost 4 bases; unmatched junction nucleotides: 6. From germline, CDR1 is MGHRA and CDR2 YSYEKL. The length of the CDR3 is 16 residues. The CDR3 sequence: CASSYEGQGAGNTIYF. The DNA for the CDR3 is TGCGCCAGCAGCTACGAGGGACAGGGGGCAGGAAACACCATATATTTT.

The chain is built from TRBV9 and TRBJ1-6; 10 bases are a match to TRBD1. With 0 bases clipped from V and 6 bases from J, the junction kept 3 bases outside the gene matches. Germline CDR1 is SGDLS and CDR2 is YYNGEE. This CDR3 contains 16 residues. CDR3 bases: TGTGCCAGCAGCGTAGAATGGACAGGGGGTAATTCACCCCTCCACTTT. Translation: CASSVEWTGGNSPLHF.

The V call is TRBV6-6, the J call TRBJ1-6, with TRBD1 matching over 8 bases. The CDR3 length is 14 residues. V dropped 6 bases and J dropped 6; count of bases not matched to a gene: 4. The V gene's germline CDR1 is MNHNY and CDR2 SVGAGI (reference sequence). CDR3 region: CASRTGQGNSPLHF. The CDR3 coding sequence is TGTGCCAGCAGAACCGGACAGGGTAATTCACCCCTCCACTTT.

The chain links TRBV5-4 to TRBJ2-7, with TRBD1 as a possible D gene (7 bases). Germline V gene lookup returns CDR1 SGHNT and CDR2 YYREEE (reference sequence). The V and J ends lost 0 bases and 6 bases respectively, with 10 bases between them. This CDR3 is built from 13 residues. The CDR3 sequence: CASSLGQGGEQYF. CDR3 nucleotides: TGTGCCAGCAGCTTGGGACAGGGAGGCGAGCAGTACTTC.

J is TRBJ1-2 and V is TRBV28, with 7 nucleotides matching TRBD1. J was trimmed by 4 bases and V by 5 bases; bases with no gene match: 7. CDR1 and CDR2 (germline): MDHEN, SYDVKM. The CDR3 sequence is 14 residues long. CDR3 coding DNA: TGTGCCAGCAGTACGACAGGGAGACTCTATGGCTACACCTTC. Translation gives CASSTTGRLYGYTF.

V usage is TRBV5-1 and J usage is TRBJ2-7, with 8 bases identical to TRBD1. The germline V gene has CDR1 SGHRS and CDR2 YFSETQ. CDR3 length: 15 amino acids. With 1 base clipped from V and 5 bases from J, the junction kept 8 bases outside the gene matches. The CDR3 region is CASSLSSGGQHEQYF. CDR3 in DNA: TGCGCCAGCAGCTTGAGTTCAGGGGGCCAGCACGAGCAGTACTTC.

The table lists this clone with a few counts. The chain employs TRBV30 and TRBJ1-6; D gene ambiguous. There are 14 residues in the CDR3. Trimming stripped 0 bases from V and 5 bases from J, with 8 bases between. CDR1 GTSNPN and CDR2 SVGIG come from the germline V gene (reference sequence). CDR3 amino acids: CAWSVLVDNSPLHF. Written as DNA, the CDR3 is TGTGCCTGGAGTGTACTTGTGGATAATTCACCCCTCCACTTT.

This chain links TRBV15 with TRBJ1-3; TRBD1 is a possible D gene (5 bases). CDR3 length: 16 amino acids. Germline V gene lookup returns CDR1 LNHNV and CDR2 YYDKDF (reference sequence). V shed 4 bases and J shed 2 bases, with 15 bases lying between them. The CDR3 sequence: CATSIGQQIPGNTIYF. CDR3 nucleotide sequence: TGTGCCACCAGCATTGGACAACAGATTCCTGGAAACACCATATATTTT.

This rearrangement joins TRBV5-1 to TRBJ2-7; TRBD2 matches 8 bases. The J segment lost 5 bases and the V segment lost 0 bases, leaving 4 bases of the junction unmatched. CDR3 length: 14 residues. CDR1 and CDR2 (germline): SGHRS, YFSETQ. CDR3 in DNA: TGCGCCAGCAGCTTGGTTAGCGGGGTTGACGAGCAGTACTTC. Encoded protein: CASSLVSGVDEQYF.

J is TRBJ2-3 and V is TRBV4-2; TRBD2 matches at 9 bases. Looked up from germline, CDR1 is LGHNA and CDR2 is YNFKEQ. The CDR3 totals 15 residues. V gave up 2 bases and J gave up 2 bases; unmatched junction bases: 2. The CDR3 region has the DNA TGTGCCAGCAGCCAACCTAGCGGGGACACAGATACGCAGTATTTT. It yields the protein CASSQPSGDTDTQYF.

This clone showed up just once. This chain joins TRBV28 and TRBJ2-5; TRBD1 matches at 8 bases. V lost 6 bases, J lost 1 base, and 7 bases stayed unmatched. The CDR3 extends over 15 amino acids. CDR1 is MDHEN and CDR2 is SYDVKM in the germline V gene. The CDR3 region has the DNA TGTGCCAGCAGGGGGACAGGCGGAGGCCAAGAGACCCAGTACTTC. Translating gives CASRGTGGGQETQYF.

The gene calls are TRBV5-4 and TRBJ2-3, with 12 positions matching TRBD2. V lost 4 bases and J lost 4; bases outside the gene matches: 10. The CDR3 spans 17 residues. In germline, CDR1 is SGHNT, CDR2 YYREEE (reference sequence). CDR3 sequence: CASSPRLAGVGADTQYF. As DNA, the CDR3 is TGTGCCAGCAGCCCCAGACTAGCGGGAGTGGGGGCAGATACGCAGTATTTT.